The 4 T cell receptor beta chains below all came from one sample that was sequenced in a study of glioma-infiltrating T cells after dendritic cell vaccination. Libraries were prepared by immunoSEQ multiplex PCR; TCRdb keeps only in-frame clonotypes and omits some of them. The sample consists of 75,000 to 100,000 clones, 79% of them appearing once. The starting material was blood, obtained before dendritic cell vaccination. The origin of the receptors is a human donor with glioblastoma.

The V gene is TRBV28, the J gene TRBJ2-2, with D hard to call. V gave up 5 bases and J gave up 0 bases, with 22 bases separating them. The CDR3 sequence is 19 residues long. In germline, CDR1 is MDHEN, CDR2 SYDVKM. This chain's CDR3 is CASSPTPYGRSSNTGELFF. The CDR3 DNA sequence: TGTGCCAGCAGTCCCACACCCTATGGGCGTAGTTCGAACACCGGGGAGCTGTTTTTT. Together with reference TRBV28 and TRBJ2-2, the CDR3 gives the full variable domain: DVKVTQSSRYLVKRTGEKVFLECVQDMDHENMFWYRQDPGLGLRLIYFSYDVKMKEKGDIPEGYSVSREKKERFSLILESASTNQTSMYLCASSPTPYGRSSNTGELFFGEGSRLTVL.

The chain has TRBV5-1 and TRBJ2-5; TRBD2 matches at 9 bases. The J segment lost 2 bases and the V segment lost 0 bases, leaving 8 bases of the junction unmatched. The CDR3 consists of 17 residues. Germline CDR1 reads SGHRS; CDR2 reads YFSETQ. Here the CDR3 DNA reads TGCGCCAGCAGCTTGGCTTTTGGAAGCGGGGGGCAAGAGACCCAGTACTTC. As protein: CASSLAFGSGGQETQYF.

This clone has just one count. This sequence joins TRBV18 and TRBJ2-2, with 7 positions matching TRBD2. The CDR3 has 16 amino acids. Germline V gene sequence: CDR1 KGHSH, CDR2 LQKENI. Trimming at V came to 0 bases and at J to 3 bases, leaving 4 bases not matched to a gene. The DNA for the CDR3 is TGTGCCAGCTCACCACCGGGAGGGCTAGACACCGGGGAGCTGTTTTTT. This gives the protein CASSPPGGLDTGELFF.

The chain carries TRBV6-1 and TRBJ1-4; D may be TRBD1 (5 bases). CDR1 and CDR2 from the germline V gene are MNHNS and SASEGT. V lost 8 bases and J 8 bases, leaving 21 bases between the germline ends. The CDR3 is 15 amino acids. The CDR3: CASSSMGREGEKLFF. The CDR3 bases are TGTGCCAGCTCCTCAATGGGCAGGGAAGGGGAAAAACTGTTTTTT.